One T cell receptor beta chain is described in this entry. The sample holds a few counts of this clone. Its target antigen remains unknown. No base qualities exist here, and no much larger clone lies one base off it. This record belongs to a study of neoadjuvant anti-PD-1 for oral cavity cancer (dated by TCRdb to the early 2020s). With respect to the entire study: Before undergoing curative-intent surgical resection, most patients got three to four biweekly nivolumab doses at 3 mg/kg. Patients with complete response, partial response or stable disease by RECIST 1.1 were defined as responders, whereas patients with progression were defined as non-responders. For patients who did not progress, a fourth nivolumab dose was given around day 43, followed by definitive surgical resection on days 50-56. The parent correlative cohort included around 12 patients, with an approximately 34% response rate.

Ends trimmed: V by 5 bases, J by 2 bases; bases unmatched to a gene: 4. From the cysteine up to the phenylalanine, the CDR3 has a length of 14 residues. The CDR3 DNA has 42 bases and is translated from base 1. CDR1 and CDR2 (SGHTA, FQGNSA) derive from the germline V gene. Broad study findings and their caveats: Higher pretreatment blood TCRbeta clonality and lower post-treatment tumor TCRbeta clonality were correlated with higher pretreatment blood Treg/Th17 ratios. TCR analyses included only a few patients per response group, and the authors called for larger cohorts for validation. After neoadjuvant nivolumab, T cell clonality (Gini index) in PBMCs was significantly higher in non-responders than in responders.

For deep sequencing, each PBMC sample was run in six replicates, with libraries mostly built from approximately 500 ng of input genomic DNA. Following the manufacturer's instructions, the team built TCRbeta libraries using the immunoSEQ hsTCRbeta kit. Sequencing of the completed libraries took place using an Illumina NovaSeq 6000 S4 flow cell after they had been pooled to about 3 nM. On the study's bioinformatics: The immunoSEQ Analyzer handled quality control and preprocessing of the raw data. The analysis was restricted to productive rearrangements, with each unique CDR3 amino acid sequence defining a clonotype. Repertoire clonality was estimated as the Gini-Simpson index, which was computed with the R package tcR. Gini indices were compared with Student's t test, and associations with tumor size change were assessed by Pearson correlation. Drawn from immuneACCESS, this table holds only the in-frame rearrangements with V and J called that TCRdb kept. Clones are partly lost; checked studies trace under half to an unresolved V gene and leave the rest unexplained. D and trimming were read from the DNA, whereas the V and J calls and clone size are those reported in that table. The sample table records around 14,000 clones; about 73% of these occur just once. The top ten clones comprise around 2.2% of the sample.

What the time point label conveys for this sample: before neoadjuvant nivolumab. Patients had been newly diagnosed with stage II-IVA oral cavity squamous cell carcinoma, and no prior systemic or radiation treatment had been given to the patients. Everyone in the cohort had locally advanced, HPV-negative oral cavity squamous cell carcinoma. Peripheral blood mononuclear cells were analyzed directly, without maintenance or expansion in culture. The samples were drawn from a longitudinal correlative study tied to a single-arm phase II trial testing neoadjuvant nivolumab in oral cavity squamous cell carcinoma. Subject-matched pre- and post-treatment PBMCs and tumors from three responders and three non-responders underwent genomic DNA-based TCRbeta sequencing. Peripheral blood mononuclear cells were collected before nivolumab treatment and were collected again after treatment, at the time of surgery. The Maxwell RSC DNA from Cells kit was used to isolate genomic DNA from PBMCs.

Sample: PBMCs, taken before nivolumab (anti-PD-1) treatment. This TCR was recovered from a person aged 40 to 85 with oral cavity squamous cell carcinoma. The chain is assembled from TRBV7-2 and TRBJ1-1, with 8 bases matching TRBD1. The nucleotide sequence reads TGTGCCAGCAGCCTTGGGACAGGCAACACTGAAGCTTTCTTT. Its protein product is CASSLGTGNTEAFF.